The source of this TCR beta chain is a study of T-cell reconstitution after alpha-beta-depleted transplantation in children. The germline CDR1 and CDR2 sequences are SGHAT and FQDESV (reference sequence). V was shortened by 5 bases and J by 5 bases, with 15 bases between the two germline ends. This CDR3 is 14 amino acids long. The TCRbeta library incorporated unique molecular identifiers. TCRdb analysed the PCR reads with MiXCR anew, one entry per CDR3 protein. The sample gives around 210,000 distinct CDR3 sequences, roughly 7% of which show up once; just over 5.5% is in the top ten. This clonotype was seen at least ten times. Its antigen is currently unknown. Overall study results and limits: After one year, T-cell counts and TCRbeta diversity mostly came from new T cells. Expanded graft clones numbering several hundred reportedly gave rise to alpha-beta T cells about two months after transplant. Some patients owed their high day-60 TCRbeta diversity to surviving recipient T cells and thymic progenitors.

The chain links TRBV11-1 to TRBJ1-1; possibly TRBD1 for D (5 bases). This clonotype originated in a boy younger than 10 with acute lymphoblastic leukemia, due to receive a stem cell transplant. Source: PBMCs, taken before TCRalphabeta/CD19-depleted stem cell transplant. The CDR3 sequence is CASSPSAGRTEAFF. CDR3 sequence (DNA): TGTGCCAGCAGCCCCTCGGCAGGGAGGACTGAAGCTTTCTTT.